This T cell receptor beta chain was profiled in a study of cytomegalovirus exposure and HLA in healthy donors. Study-level findings and limits: Among TCR beta chains, those listed as cytomegalovirus-associated numbered some 170. Presence/absence analyses assumed roughly uniform sequencing depth across donors, which may not hold.

As regards this clone: Its target is unknown.

This PCR relied on a set of 60 Vbeta primers and 13 Jbeta primers. Profiling relied on immunoSEQ multiplex PCR, and the TCRdb table lists in-frame clones only, not all of them. Of 95,000 to 150,000 clones in the sample, approximately 66% were seen once. The specimen sequenced was PBMCs. This receptor was obtained from a woman between 40 and 50 years old in good health and CMV-seropositive.

The CDR3 coding sequence is TGTGCCAGCAGCCCAAACAACAATGAGCAGTTCTTC. It specifies CASSPNNNEQFF. This sequence joins TRBV7-3 and TRBJ2-1; no clear D. This CDR3 is 12 amino acids long. Germline V gene lookup returns CDR1 SGHTA and CDR2 FQGTGA. The V end was cut by 5 bases, the J end by 5 bases, with 7 bases between.